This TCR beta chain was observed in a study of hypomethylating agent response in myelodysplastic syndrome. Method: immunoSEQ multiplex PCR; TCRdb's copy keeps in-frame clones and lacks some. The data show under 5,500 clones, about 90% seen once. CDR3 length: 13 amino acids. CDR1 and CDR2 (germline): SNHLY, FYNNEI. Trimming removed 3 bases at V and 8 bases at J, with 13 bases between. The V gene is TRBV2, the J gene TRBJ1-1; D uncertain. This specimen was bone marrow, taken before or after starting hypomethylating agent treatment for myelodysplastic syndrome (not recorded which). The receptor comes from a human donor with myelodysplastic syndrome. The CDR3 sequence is CASSDQVNIEAFF. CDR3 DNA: TGTGCCAGCAGTGACCAGGTGAACATAGAAGCTTTCTTT.